These 12 T cell receptor beta chains came from one sample sequenced in a study of CXCR3-negative and CXCR3-positive naive CD8 T cells. Study-wide findings and caveats: Researchers report that CXCR3-positive naive cells carry more hydrophobic TRB CDR3s than CXCR3-negative naive cells.

In preparing the TRB cDNA libraries, 5' RACE with UMI labels was used. TCRdb reanalyzed the 5' RACE reads, giving one entry per CDR3 protein sequence and no DNA. The sample data list around 160,000 distinct CDR3 sequences. Their antigens are not known. The sample consisted of naive CXCR3+ CD8+ T cells from blood. The subset was: CD45RO-CCR7+CD27+CD95- naive CD8+ T cells expressing CXCR3 (TNR3+). The receptors stem from a human donor in good health. Some clones in this sample may be carry-over from other donors' samples.

CDR3 residues: CSVVTGGHEQYF. The J gene is TRBJ2-7, the V gene TRBV29-1; checking the TCRdb D call of TRBD1 is not possible without DNA. There are 12 residues in the CDR3. Germline V lookup: CDR1 SQVTM, CDR2 ANQGSEA.

The chain couples TRBV24-1 to TRBJ1-2. CDR3 size: 17 residues. CDR1 and CDR2 from the germline V gene are KGHDR and SFDVKD. CDR3 in amino acids: CATSDFRTVLGYYGYTF.

This CDR3 is CASSVYRYEGNQPQHF. V gene TRBV7-8 combines with J gene TRBJ1-5; TCRdb gives TRBD1 as the D gene, but with no DNA this cannot be confirmed. Germline CDR1 is SGHVS and CDR2 is FQNEAQ. The CDR3 extends over 16 amino acids.

This chain links TRBV12-3 or TRBV12-4 with TRBJ1-1. The CDR3 runs 12 residues. This chain's CDR3 is CASSFRGLEAFF.

V gene TRBV7-9 combines with J gene TRBJ2-2. This CDR3 has 15 amino acids. Per germline, CDR1 SEHNR and CDR2 FQNEAQ (reference sequence). CDR3 protein: CASSLSGRVTGELFF.

This chain joins TRBV30 and TRBJ2-7; TCRdb designates TRBD2, a call that cannot be tested without DNA. Germline CDR1 GTSNPN, CDR2 SVGIG (reference sequence). CDR3 size: 13 residues. CDR3 region: CAWSGLAGGEQYF.

The genes are TRBV12-3 or TRBV12-4 and TRBJ1-2; with no DNA, the TCRdb D assignment of TRBD1 cannot be verified. This CDR3 region has 15 residues. This CDR3 reads CASLTGAGSDYGYTF.

V is TRBV20-1 and J is TRBJ2-1; absent DNA, TCRdb's TRBD2 call cannot be checked. The CDR3 totals 14 residues. CDR1 DFQATT and CDR2 SNEGSKA come from the germline V gene (reference sequence). CDR3 residues: CSARGLAGYNEQFF.

This chain connects TRBV11-2 to TRBJ2-7; no DNA is available, so the TRBD2 call from TCRdb remains unchecked. The CDR3 is 13 amino acids. Germline values: CDR1 SGHAT, CDR2 FQNNGV. The CDR3 region is CASSLPRGLAWYF.

This chain uses TRBV2 with TRBJ2-7; TCRdb's D call, TRBD1, is unchecked because there is no DNA. The germline CDR1 and CDR2 sequences are SNHLY and FYNNEI. The CDR3 totals 17 residues. CDR3 region: CASTRTGHALSGYEQYF.

V is TRBV7-6 and J is TRBJ2-7; TCRdb's D gene call, TRBD2, goes unchecked for lack of DNA. The CDR3 extends over 16 amino acids. Germline assignment: CDR1 SGHVS and CDR2 FNYEAQ. CDR3 loop: CASSPLLAGGKYEQYF. The full variable domain, in which reference TRBV7-6 and TRBJ2-7 provide the parts outside the CDR3, is GAGVSQSPRYKVTKRGQDVALRCDPISGHVSLYWYRQALGQGPEFLTYFNYEAQQDKSGLPNDRFSAERPEGSISTLTIQRTEQRDSAMYRCASSPLLAGGKYEQYFGPGTRLTVT.

V is TRBV7-2 and J is TRBJ2-1; checking the TCRdb D call of TRBD1 is not possible without DNA. This CDR3 has 18 amino acids. Germline loops: CDR1 SGHTA, CDR2 FQGNSA. The CDR3 region is CASNRNPRGFSSYNEQFF.